These T cell receptor beta chains were read from a single sample in a study of T-cell memory formation after mild COVID-19. Each CDR3 protein is one row after TCRdb ran MiXCR on the 5' RACE reads. The table includes 300,000 to 400,000 distinct CDR3 sequences, about 15% detected once. The sequenced material came from PBMCs or a T cell subset sorted from them (not recorded which). These receptors originate from a young man who had mild COVID-19 (a few samples of this study predate the infection). Cell type and time point are not known. CDR3s include the opening cysteine and the closing phenylalanine or tryptophan. The order of the fields is clone size, J gene, D gene, V gene, CDR3 DNA, CDR3 protein. The D gene is left open where the match is weak. Expanded clones get a size class; other rows say once, few or many, or leave the size out.

>NA|TRBJ1-2|NA|TRBV6-2/TRBV6-3
TGTGCCAGCAGCCACAGGGTATACTATGGCTACACCTTC
CASSHRVYYGYTF
>few|TRBJ1-1|NA|TRBV9
TGTGCCAGCAGCGTAGCGAACACTGAAGCTTTCTTT
CASSVANTEAFF
>NA|TRBJ1-5|NA|TRBV4-1
TGCGCCAGCAGCCAAGTGATAGGGGATCAGCCCCAGCATTTT
CASSQVIGDQPQHF
>NA|TRBJ1-2|TRBD1|TRBV7-8
TGTGCCAGCAGCTCGGGACAGCCTGGCTACACCTTC
CASSSGQPGYTF
>many|TRBJ2-2|NA|TRBV4-2
TGTGCCAGCAGCCGGGGGTCCACAAACACCGGGGAGCTGTTTTTT
CASSRGSTNTGELFF
>few|TRBJ1-2|TRBD1|TRBV2
TGTGCCTCAGCGCTAGTGACAGGGAGCAACGGCTACACCTTC
CASALVTGSNGYTF
>NA|TRBJ2-3|NA|TRBV4-3
TGCGCCAGCAGCCAAGGGCCCTCCGCTTCGGATACGCAGTATTTT
CASSQGPSASDTQYF
>few|TRBJ2-3|NA|TRBV7-2
TGTGCCAGCAGCTTAACGCGATATACCGGGACAGATACGCAGTATTTT
CASSLTRYTGTDTQYF
>few|TRBJ1-5|TRBD1|TRBV4-1
TGCGCCAGCAGCCGCTCCGGGACAGCGAACAATCAGCCCCAGCATTTT
CASSRSGTANNQPQHF
>NA|TRBJ1-2|TRBD1|TRBV10-3
TGTGCCATCAGAGATGGGACAGGGGACTATGGCTACACCTTC
CAIRDGTGDYGYTF
>NA|TRBJ2-3|NA|TRBV27
TGTGCCAGCAGTTTCCCGGGGCCAGATACGCAGTATTTT
CASSFPGPDTQYF
>NA|TRBJ2-1|NA|TRBV6-5
TGTGCCAGCAGTCACCTGACATCTCTGAGCTCCTACAATGAGCAGTTCTTC
CASSHLTSLSSYNEQFF
>NA|TRBJ2-3|NA|TRBV2
TGTGCCAGCAGTGGTGGATTGAGGGCTACGCAGTATTTT
CASSGGLRATQYF
>NA|TRBJ1-2|NA|TRBV12-3/TRBV12-4
TGTGCCAGCAATTTGTCCGGTTATGGCTACACCTTC
CASNLSGYGYTF
>NA|TRBJ2-3|TRBD2|TRBV7-8
TGTGCCAGCAGCTTAAGCGGGGGGGTAGTGGATACGCAGTATTTT
CASSLSGGVVDTQYF
>few|TRBJ2-7|NA|TRBV4-3
TGCGCCAGCAGCCAAGGCCCGCGTGACGAGCAGTACTTC
CASSQGPRDEQYF
>few|TRBJ1-6|TRBD1|TRBV20-1
TGCAGTGCTAGAGGGCCTAGCAGGGGGAGCTCCTATAATTCACCCCTCCACTTT
CSARGPSRGSSYNSPLHF
>NA|TRBJ2-1|NA|TRBV4-3
TGCGCCAGCAGCCAAGACCTCAGGAGAAACAATGAGCAGTTCTTC
CASSQDLRRNNEQFF
>NA|TRBJ2-1|NA|TRBV4-1
TGCGCCAGCAGCCTTCTCAACGTTGGGGAGCAGTTCTTC
CASSLLNVGEQFF
>few|TRBJ2-2|TRBD1|TRBV10-3
TGTGCCATCAGTGTCGGGACAGCCTCAAACACCGGGGAGCTGTTTTTT
CAISVGTASNTGELFF
>many|TRBJ2-7|NA|TRBV4-3
TGCGCCAGCAGCCAAGAACGTGCGGGGCCCATTATGTACGAGCAGTACTTC
CASSQERAGPIMYEQYF
>many|TRBJ2-2|NA|TRBV24-1
TGTGCCACCAGGCGCACCGGGGAGCTGTTTTTT
CATRRTGELFF
>NA|TRBJ1-1|NA|TRBV19
TGTGCCAGTAGTGCATCAGAGGGGACTGAAGCTTTCTTT
CASSASEGTEAFF
>few|TRBJ2-7|TRBD1|TRBV19
TGTGCCAGTAGTCTTACCGGGACAGGGGCCACCTACGAGCAGTACTTC
CASSLTGTGATYEQYF
>NA|TRBJ2-7|NA|TRBV20-1
TGCAGTGCTAGGGCCCCCCCGGGGGCGGGGCCCTACGAGCAGTACTTC
CSARAPPGAGPYEQYF
>few|TRBJ1-1|NA|TRBV29-1
TGCAGCGTTGTATGGCCGTCCCGAATTGAAGCTTTCTTT
CSVVWPSRIEAFF
>NA|TRBJ2-2|NA|TRBV9
TGTGCCAGCAGCCCCCCGTACACCGGGGAGCTGTTTTTT
CASSPPYTGELFF
>NA|TRBJ2-6|TRBD1|TRBV6-1
TGTGCCAGCAGGGAGGACAGGGCTGGGGCCAACGTCCTGACTTTC
CASREDRAGANVLTF
>few|TRBJ2-1|TRBD1|TRBV11-2
TGTGCCAGCAGCTCCACCAAGACAGGGACCGATGAGCAGTTCTTC
CASSSTKTGTDEQFF
>NA|TRBJ1-1|NA|TRBV5-1
TGCGCCAGCAGCTTTACAGGAAGGGGAACTGAAGCTTTCTTT
CASSFTGRGTEAFF
>NA|TRBJ1-2|TRBD1|TRBV2
TGTGCCAGCAGGATACGATCCGGGACAGGGGGCGGCTACACCTTC
CASRIRSGTGGGYTF
>few|TRBJ1-1|NA|TRBV5-5
TGTGCCAGCAGCTTGGTGGGGAGTTTGAACACTGAAGCTTTCTTT
CASSLVGSLNTEAFF
>NA|TRBJ2-7|NA|TRBV9
TGTGCCAGCAGCGTAGGGGTAGGCCTGAGCTCCTACGAGCAGTACTTC
CASSVGVGLSSYEQYF
>many|TRBJ2-7|NA|TRBV15
TGTGCCACCAGCAGGGAAGGGAGATCCTACGAGCAGTACTTC
CATSREGRSYEQYF
>NA|TRBJ1-2|TRBD1|TRBV27
TGTGCCAGCAGTCCAAGGGACAGGGATCGGGTTCTCTATGGCTACACCTTC
CASSPRDRDRVLYGYTF
>NA|TRBJ2-3|NA|TRBV7-9
TGTGCCAGCAGCTTTTATAAATGGGAAACAGATACGCAGTATTTT
CASSFYKWETDTQYF
>NA|TRBJ2-3|TRBD1|TRBV4-3
TGCGCCAGCAGCCGGGCCGGACAGGGGGGCACAGATACGCAGTATTTT
CASSRAGQGGTDTQYF
>NA|TRBJ2-2|NA|TRBV29-1
TGCAGCGGCCGACAGGCCCGAGGCGGGGAGCTGTTTTTT
CSGRQARGGELFF
>few|TRBJ2-3|TRBD1|TRBV7-6
TGTGCCAGCAGTTTAGGCTCACAGGGGACAAACACAGATACGCAGTATTTT
CASSLGSQGTNTDTQYF
>few|TRBJ2-1|NA|TRBV5-4
TGTGCCAGCAGCTTGGGGGCAGGGGATGAGCAGTTCTTC
CASSLGAGDEQFF
>NA|TRBJ2-1|TRBD1|TRBV6-2/TRBV6-3
TGTGCCAGCAGTCAACAGGGGGCGCGATACAATGAGCAGTTCTTC
CASSQQGARYNEQFF
>few|TRBJ2-3|TRBD1|TRBV7-8
TGTGCCAGCAGCTTAGTGGACAGGGTCACAGATACGCAGTATTTT
CASSLVDRVTDTQYF
>few|TRBJ2-2|TRBD1|TRBV5-1
TGCGCCAGCAGTTGGGACAGGAGGACCGGGGAGCTGTTTTTT
CASSWDRRTGELFF